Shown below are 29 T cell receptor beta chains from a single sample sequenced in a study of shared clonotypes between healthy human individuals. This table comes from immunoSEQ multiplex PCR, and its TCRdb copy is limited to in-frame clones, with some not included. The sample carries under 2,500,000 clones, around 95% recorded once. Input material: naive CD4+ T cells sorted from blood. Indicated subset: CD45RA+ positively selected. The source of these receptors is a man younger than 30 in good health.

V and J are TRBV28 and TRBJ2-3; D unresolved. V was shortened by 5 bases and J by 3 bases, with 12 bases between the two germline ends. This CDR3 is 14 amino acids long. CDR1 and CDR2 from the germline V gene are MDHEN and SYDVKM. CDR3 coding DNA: TGTGCCAGCAGTGCGGCAGGTGGTACAGATACGCAGTATTTT. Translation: CASSAAGGTDTQYF.

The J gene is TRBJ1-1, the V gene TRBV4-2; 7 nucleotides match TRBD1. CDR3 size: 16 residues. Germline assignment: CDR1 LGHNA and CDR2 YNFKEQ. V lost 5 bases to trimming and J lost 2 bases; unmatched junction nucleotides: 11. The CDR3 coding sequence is TGTGCCAGCAGCAAACCGACGGGGGACAGAAACACTGAAGCTTTCTTT. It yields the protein CASSKPTGDRNTEAFF.

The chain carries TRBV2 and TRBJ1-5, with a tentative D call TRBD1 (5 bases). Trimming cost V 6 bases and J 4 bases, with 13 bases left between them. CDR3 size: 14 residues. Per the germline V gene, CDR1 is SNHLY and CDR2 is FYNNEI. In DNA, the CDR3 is TGTGCCAGCAGGGAGACAGTTCAGAATCAGCCCCAGCATTTT. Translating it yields CASRETVQNQPQHF.

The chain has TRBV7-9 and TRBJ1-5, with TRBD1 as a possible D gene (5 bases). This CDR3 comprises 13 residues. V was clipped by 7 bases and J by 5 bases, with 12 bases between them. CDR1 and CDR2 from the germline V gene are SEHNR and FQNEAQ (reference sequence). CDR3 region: CASNLGGDQPQHF. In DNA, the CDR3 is TGTGCCAGCAACCTTGGGGGGGATCAGCCCCAGCATTTT.

Written as DNA, the CDR3 is TGTGCCAGCAGCCTCCCGACAGGGAACTATGGCTACACCTTC. Translation gives CASSLPTGNYGYTF. The V and J genes are TRBV7-9 and TRBJ1-2, with 7 bases matching TRBD1. Unmatched junction bases numbered 5, after V lost 5 bases and J lost 2 bases. The CDR3 loop spans 14 amino acids. Germline V gene lookup returns CDR1 SEHNR and CDR2 FQNEAQ (reference sequence). The entire variable domain, with the rest obtained from reference TRBV7-9 and TRBJ1-2, is as follows: DTGVSQNPRHKITKRGQNVTFRCDPISEHNRLYWYRQTLGQGPEFLTYFQNEAQLEKSRLLSDRFSAERPKGSFSTLEIQRTEQGDSAMYLCASSLPTGNYGYTFGSGTRLTVV.

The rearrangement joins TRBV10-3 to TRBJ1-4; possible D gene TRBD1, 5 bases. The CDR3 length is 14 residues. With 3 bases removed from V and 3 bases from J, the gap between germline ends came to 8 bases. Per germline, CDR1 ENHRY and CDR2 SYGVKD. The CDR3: CAISDSGPNEKLFF. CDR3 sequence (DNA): TGTGCCATCAGTGATTCGGGGCCTAATGAAAAACTGTTTTTT.

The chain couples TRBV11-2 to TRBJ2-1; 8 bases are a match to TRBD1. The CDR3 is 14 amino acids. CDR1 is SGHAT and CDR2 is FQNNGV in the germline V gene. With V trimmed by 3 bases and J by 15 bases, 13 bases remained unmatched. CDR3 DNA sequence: TGTGCCAGCAGCTTTGTTCCAGGGGGCGCGACAGGGTTCTTC. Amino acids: CASSFVPGGATGFF.

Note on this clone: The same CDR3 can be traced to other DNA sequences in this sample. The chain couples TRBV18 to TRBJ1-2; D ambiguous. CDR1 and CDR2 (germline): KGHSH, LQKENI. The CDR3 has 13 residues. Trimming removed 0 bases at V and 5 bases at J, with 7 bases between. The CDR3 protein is CASSPPADYGYTF. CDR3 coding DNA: TGTGCCAGCTCACCACCGGCCGATTATGGCTACACCTTC.

Here the CDR3 reads CASSPSGTGVSWGDTEAFF. CDR3 bases: TGTGCCAGCAGTCCATCCGGGACAGGGGTATCCTGGGGGGACACTGAAGCTTTCTTT. The chain joins TRBV28 to TRBJ1-1; 10 bases agree with TRBD1. The CDR3 is 19 residues long. J lost 3 bases, V lost 5 bases, and 18 bases had no gene match. Germline loops: CDR1 MDHEN, CDR2 SYDVKM.

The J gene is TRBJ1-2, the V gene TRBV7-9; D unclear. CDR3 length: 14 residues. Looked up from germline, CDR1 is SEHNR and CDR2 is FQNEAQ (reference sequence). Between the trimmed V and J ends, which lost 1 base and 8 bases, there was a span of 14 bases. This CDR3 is CASSLEGPARGYTF. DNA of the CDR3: TGTGCCAGCAGCTTAGAGGGCCCCGCTCGGGGCTACACCTTC.

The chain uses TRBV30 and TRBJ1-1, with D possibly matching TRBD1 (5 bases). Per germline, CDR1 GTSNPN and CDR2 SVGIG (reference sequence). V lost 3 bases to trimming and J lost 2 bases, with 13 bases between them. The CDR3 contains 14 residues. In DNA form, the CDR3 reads TGTGCCTGGAGCGGAAAGGGACTAAACACTGAAGCTTTCTTT. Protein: CAWSGKGLNTEAFF.

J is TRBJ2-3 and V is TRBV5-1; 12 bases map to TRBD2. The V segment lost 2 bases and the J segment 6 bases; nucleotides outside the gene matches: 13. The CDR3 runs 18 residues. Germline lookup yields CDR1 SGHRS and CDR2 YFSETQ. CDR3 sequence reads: CASSLPTSSGRVGDTQYF. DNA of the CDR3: TGCGCCAGCAGCTTACCAACCTCTAGCGGGAGGGTGGGCGATACGCAGTATTTT.

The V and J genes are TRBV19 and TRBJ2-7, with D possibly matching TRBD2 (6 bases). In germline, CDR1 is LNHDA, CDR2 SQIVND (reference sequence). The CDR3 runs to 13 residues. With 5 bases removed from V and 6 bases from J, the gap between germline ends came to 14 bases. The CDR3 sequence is CASSVVGGLEQYF. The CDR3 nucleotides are TGTGCCAGTAGTGTCGTTGGAGGGCTCGAGCAGTACTTC.

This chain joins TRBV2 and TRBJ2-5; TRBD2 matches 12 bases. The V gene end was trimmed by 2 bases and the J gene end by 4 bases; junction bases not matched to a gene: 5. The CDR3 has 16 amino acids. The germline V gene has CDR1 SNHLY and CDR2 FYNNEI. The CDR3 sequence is CASSESASGRVETQYF. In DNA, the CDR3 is TGTGCCAGCAGTGAATCGGCTAGCGGGAGGGTAGAGACCCAGTACTTC. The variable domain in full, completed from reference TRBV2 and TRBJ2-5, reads EPEVTQTPSHQVTQMGQEVILRCVPISNHLYFYWYRQILGQKVEFLVSFYNNEISEKSEIFDDQFSVERPDGSNFTLKIRSTKLEDSAMYFCASSESASGRVETQYFGPGTRLLVL.

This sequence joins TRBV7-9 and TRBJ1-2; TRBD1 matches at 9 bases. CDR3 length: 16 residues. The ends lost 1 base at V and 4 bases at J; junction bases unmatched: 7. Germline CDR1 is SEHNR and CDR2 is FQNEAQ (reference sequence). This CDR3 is CASSLDRDRVFYGYTF. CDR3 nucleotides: TGTGCCAGCAGCTTAGACCGGGACAGGGTATTCTATGGCTACACCTTC.

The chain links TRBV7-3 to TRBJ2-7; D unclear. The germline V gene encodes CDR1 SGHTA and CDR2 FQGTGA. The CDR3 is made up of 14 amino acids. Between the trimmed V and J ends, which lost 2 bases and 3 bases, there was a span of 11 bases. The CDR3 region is CASSLGQGNYEQYF. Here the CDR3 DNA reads TGTGCCAGCAGCTTAGGGCAAGGGAACTACGAGCAGTACTTC.

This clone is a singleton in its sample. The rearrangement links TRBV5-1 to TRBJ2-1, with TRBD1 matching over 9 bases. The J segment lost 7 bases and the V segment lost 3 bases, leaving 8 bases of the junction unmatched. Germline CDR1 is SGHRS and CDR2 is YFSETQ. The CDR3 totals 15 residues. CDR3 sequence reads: CASSSGTGSRNEQFF. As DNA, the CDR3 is TGCGCCAGCAGCTCGGGGACAGGGAGTAGGAATGAGCAGTTCTTC.

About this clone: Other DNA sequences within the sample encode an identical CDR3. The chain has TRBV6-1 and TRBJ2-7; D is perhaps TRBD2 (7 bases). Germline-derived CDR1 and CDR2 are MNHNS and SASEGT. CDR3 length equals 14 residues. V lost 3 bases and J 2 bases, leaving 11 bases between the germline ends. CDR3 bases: TGTGCCAGCAGTGACAGGGGAGGGACCTACGAGCAGTACTTC. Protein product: CASSDRGGTYEQYF.

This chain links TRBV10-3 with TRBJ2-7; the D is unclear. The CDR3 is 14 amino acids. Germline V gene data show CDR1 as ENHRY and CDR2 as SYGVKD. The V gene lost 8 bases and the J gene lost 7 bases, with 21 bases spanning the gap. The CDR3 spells CAILPDPSFREQYF. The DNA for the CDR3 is TGTGCCATCCTTCCAGACCCCAGTTTTCGGGAGCAGTACTTC.

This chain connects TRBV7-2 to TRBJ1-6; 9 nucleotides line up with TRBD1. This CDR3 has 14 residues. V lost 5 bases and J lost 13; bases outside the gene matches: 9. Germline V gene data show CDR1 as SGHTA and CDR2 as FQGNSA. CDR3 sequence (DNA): TGTGCCAGCAGCGATCGGACAGGGGTCCTTCCCCTCCACTTT. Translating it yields CASSDRTGVLPLHF.

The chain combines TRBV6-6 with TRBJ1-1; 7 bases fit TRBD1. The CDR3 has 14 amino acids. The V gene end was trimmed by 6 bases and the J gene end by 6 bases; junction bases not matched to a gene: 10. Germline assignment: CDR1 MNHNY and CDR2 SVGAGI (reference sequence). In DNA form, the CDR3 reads TGTGCCAGCAGCCCCCCAGGGGGAAACGCTGAAGCTTTCTTT. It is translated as CASSPPGGNAEAFF.

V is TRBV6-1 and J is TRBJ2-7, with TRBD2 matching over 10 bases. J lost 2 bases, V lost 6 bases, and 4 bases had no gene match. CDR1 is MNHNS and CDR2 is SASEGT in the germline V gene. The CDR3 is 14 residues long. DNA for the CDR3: TGTGCCAGCAGGGCACTAGCGGGGCCCTACGAGCAGTACTTC. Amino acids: CASRALAGPYEQYF.

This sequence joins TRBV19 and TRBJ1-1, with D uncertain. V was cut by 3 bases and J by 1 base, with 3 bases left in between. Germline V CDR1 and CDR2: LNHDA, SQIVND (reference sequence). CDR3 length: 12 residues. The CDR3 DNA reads TGTGCCAGTAGTATCAAGAACACTGAAGCTTTCTTT. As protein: CASSIKNTEAFF.

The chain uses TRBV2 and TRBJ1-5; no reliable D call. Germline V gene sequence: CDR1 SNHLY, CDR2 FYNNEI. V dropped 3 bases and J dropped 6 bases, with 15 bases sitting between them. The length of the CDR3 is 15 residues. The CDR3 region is CASSEQGGLSQPQHF. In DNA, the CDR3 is TGTGCCAGCAGTGAGCAAGGAGGGCTGAGTCAGCCCCAGCATTTT. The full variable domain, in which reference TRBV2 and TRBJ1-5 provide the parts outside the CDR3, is EPEVTQTPSHQVTQMGQEVILRCVPISNHLYFYWYRQILGQKVEFLVSFYNNEISEKSEIFDDQFSVERPDGSNFTLKIRSTKLEDSAMYFCASSEQGGLSQPQHFGDGTRLSIL.

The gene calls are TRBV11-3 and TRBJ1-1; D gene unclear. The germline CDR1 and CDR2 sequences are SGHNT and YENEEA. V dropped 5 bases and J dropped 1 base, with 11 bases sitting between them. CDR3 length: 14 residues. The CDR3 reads CASSSSVGNTEAFF. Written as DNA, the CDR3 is TGTGCCAGCAGCAGCAGCGTAGGGAACACTGAAGCTTTCTTT.

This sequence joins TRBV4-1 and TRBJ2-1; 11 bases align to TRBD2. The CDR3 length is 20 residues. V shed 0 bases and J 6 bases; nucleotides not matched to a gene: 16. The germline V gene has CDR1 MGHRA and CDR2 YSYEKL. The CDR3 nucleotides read TGCGCCAGCAGCCAAGATCAGCTTAGGGCTAGCGGGGGGCGGGGCAATGAGCAGTTCTTC. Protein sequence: CASSQDQLRASGGRGNEQFF.

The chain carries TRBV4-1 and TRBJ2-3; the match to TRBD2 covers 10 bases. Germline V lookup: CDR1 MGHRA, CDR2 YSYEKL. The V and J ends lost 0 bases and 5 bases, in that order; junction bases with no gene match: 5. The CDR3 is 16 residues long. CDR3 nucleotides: TGCGCCAGCAGCCAAGATGGTAGCGGGGGGTTAGATACGCAGTATTTT. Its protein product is CASSQDGSGGLDTQYF.

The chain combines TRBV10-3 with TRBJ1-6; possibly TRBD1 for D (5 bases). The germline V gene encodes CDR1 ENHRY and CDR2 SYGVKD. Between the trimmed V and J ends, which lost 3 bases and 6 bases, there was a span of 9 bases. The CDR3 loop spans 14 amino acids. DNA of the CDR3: TGTGCCATCAGTGATTCGGGGACTAATTCACCCCTCCACTTT. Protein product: CAISDSGTNSPLHF.

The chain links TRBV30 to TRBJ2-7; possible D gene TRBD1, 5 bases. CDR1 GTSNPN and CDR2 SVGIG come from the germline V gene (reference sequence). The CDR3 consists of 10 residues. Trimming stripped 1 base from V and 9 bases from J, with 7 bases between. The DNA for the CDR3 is TGTGCCTGGAGTGGGGGCAGGCAGTACTTC. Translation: CAWSGGRQYF.